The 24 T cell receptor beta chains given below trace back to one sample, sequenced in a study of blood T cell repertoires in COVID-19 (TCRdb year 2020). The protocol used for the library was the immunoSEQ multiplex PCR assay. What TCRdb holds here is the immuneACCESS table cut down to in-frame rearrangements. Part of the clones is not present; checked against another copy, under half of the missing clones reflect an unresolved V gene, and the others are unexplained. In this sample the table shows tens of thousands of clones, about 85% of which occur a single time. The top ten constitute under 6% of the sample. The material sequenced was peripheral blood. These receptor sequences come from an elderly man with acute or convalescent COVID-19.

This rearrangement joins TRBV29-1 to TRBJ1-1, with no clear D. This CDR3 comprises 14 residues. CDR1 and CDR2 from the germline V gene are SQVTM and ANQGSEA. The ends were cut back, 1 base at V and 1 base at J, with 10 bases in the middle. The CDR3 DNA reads TGCAGCGTTGAAGTGCGGTTGGGGAACACTGAAGCTTTCTTT. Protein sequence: CSVEVRLGNTEAFF.

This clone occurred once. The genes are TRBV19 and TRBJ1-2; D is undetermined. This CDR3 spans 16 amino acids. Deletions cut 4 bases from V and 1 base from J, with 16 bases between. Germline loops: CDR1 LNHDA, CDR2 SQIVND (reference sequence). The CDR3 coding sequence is TGTGCCAGTAGTAGCCCCCCGCTACGGGATAACTATGGCTACACCTTC. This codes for CASSSPPLRDNYGYTF.

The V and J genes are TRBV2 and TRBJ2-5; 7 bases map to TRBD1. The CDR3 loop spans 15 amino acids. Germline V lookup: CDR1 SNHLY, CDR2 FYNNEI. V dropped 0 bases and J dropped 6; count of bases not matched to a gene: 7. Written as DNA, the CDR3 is TGTGCCAGCAGTGAAGCGAGATCGGGACAGAAGACCCAGTACTTC. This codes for CASSEARSGQKTQYF.

CDR3 sequence (DNA): TGTGCCAGCAGCTTAGACAGGGTGCAGCCCCAGCATTTT. It encodes CASSLDRVQPQHF. This sequence joins TRBV7-2 and TRBJ1-5; D may be TRBD1 (6 bases). The V gene's germline CDR1 is SGHTA and CDR2 FQGNSA. The CDR3 spans 13 residues. V was pared by 1 base and J by 7 bases, with 8 bases between. Full variable domain (rest looked up from reference TRBV7-2 and TRBJ1-5): GAGVSQSPSNKVTEKGKDVELRCDPISGHTALYWYRQSLGQGLEFLIYFQGNSAPDKSGLPSDRFSAERTGGSVSTLTIQRTQQEDSAVYLCASSLDRVQPQHFGDGTRLSIL.

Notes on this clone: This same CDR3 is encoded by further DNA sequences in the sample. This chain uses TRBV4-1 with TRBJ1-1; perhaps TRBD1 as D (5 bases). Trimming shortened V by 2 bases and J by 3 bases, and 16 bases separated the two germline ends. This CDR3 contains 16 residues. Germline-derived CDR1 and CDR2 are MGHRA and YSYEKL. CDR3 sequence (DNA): TGCGCCAGCAGCCAAAGAGGTGGAGGGGCTGACACTGAAGCTTTCTTT. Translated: CASSQRGGGADTEAFF.

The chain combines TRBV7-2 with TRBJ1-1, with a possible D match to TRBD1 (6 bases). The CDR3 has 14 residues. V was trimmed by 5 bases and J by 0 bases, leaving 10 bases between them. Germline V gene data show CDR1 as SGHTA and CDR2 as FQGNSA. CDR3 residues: CASSIGQMNTEAFF. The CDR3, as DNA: TGTGCCAGCAGCATTGGACAGATGAACACTGAAGCTTTCTTT.

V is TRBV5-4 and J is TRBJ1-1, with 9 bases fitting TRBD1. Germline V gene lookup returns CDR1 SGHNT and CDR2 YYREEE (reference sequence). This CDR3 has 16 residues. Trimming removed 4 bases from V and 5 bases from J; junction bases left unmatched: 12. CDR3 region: CASSVPGQGSGTEAFF. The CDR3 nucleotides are TGTGCCAGCAGCGTCCCGGGACAGGGATCGGGGACTGAAGCTTTCTTT.

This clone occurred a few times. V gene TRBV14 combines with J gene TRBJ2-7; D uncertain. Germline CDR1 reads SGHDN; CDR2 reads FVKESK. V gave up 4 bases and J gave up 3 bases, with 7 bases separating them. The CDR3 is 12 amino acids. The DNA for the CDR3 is TGTGCCAGCAGCCTTATCTACTACGAGCAGTACTTC. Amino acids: CASSLIYYEQYF.

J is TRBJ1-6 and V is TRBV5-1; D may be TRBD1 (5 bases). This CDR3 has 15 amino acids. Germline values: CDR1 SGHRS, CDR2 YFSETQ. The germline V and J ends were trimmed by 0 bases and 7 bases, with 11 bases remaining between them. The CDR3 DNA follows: TGCGCCAGCAGCTTGGCGCCAGGGAAGAATTCACCCCTCCACTTT. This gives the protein CASSLAPGKNSPLHF.

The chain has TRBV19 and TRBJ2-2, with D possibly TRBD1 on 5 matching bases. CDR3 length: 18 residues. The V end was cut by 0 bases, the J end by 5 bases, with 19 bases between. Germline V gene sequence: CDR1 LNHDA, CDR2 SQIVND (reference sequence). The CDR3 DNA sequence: TGTGCCAGTAGTATAGATCGGGTCAGGCAGGGCCGGACCGGGGAGCTGTTTTTT. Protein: CASSIDRVRQGRTGELFF.

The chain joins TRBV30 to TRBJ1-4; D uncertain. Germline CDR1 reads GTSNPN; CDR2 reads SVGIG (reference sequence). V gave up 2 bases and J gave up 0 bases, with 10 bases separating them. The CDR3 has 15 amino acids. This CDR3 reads CAWSSLLATNEKLFF. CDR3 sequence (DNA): TGTGCCTGGAGTTCCTTACTTGCAACTAATGAAAAACTGTTTTTT.

CDR3 region: CASSVQGSAYEQYF. Written as DNA, the CDR3 is TGTGCCAGCAGCGTACAGGGTTCAGCTTACGAGCAGTACTTC. The V and J genes are TRBV9 and TRBJ2-7, with D tentatively TRBD1 (5 bases). The CDR3 has 14 residues. The V gene lost 1 base and the J gene lost 4 bases, with 12 bases spanning the gap. Germline loops: CDR1 SGDLS, CDR2 YYNGEE.

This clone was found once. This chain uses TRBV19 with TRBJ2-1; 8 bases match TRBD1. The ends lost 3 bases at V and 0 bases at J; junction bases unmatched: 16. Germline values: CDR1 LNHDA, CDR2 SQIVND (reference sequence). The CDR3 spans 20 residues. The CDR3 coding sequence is TGTGCCAGTAGTATTTTAAGCGGACAGGGATTCTTAAGCTCCTACAATGAGCAGTTCTTC. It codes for CASSILSGQGFLSSYNEQFF. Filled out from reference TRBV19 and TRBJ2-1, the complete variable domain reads DGGITQSPKYLFRKEGQNVTLSCEQNLNHDAMYWYRQDPGQGLRLIYYSQIVNDFQKGDIAEGYSVSREKKESFPLTVTSAQKNPTAFYLCASSILSGQGFLSSYNEQFFGPGTRLTVL.

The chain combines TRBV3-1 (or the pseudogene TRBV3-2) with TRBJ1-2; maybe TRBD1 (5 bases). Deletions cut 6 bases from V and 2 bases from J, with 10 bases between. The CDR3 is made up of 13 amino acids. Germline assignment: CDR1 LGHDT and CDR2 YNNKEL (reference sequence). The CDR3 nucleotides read TGTGCCAGCAGTCAGACAGTCAACTATGGCTACACCTTC. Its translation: CASSQTVNYGYTF.

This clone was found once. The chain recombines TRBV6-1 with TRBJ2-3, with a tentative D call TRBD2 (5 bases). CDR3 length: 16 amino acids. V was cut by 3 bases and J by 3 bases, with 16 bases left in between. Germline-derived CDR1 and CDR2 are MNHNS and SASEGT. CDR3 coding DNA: TGTGCCAGCAGTGACCAACAGCTCTGGAGGACAGATACGCAGTATTTT. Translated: CASSDQQLWRTDTQYF.

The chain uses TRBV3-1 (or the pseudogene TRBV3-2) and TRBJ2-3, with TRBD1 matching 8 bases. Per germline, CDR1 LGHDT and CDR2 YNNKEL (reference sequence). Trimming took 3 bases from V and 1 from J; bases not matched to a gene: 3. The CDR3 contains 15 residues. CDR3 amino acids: CASSHMGQGTDTQYF. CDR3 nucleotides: TGTGCCAGCAGCCACATGGGACAGGGCACAGATACGCAGTATTTT.

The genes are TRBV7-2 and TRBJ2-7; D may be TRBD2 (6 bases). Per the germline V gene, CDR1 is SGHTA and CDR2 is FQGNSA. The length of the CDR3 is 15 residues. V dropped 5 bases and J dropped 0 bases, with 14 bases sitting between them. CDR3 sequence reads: CASSPSYGSSYEQYF. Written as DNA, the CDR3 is TGTGCCAGCAGCCCAAGCTACGGGAGCTCCTACGAGCAGTACTTC.

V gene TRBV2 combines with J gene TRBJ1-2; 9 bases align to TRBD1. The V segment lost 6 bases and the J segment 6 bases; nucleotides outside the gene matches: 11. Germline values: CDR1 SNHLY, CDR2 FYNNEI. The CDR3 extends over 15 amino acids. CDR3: CASSAGTGTLHGYTF. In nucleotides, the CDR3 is TGTGCCAGCAGCGCCGGGACAGGGACCCTCCATGGCTACACCTTC.

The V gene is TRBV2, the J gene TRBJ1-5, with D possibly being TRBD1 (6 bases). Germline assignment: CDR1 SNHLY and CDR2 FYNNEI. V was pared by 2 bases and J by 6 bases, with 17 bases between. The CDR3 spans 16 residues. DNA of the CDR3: TGTGCCAGCAGTGAAACGTCCAGGGGCATGGGTCAGCCCCAGCATTTT. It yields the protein CASSETSRGMGQPQHF. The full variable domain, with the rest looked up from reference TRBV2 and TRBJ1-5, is EPEVTQTPSHQVTQMGQEVILRCVPISNHLYFYWYRQILGQKVEFLVSFYNNEISEKSEIFDDQFSVERPDGSNFTLKIRSTKLEDSAMYFCASSETSRGMGQPQHFGDGTRLSIL.

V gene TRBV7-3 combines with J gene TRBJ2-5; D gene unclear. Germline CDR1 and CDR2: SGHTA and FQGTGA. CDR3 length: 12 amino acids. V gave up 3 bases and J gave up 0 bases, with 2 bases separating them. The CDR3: CASSFYQETQYF. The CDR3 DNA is TGTGCCAGCAGCTTCTACCAAGAGACCCAGTACTTC.

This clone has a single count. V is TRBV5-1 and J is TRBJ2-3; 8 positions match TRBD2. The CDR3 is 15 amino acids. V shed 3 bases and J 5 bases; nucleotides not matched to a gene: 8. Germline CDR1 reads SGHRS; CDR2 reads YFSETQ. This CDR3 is CASSSTSGRGDTQYF. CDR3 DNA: TGCGCCAGCAGCTCTACTAGCGGTCGGGGAGATACGCAGTATTTT.

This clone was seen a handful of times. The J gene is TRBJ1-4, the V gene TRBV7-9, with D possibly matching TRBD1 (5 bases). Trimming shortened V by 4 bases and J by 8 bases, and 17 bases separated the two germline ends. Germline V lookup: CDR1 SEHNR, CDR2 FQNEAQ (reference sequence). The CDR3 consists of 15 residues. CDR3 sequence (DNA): TGTGCCAGCAGCTCCACGGGGGGACCGCGGGAAAAACTGTTTTTT. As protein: CASSSTGGPREKLFF.

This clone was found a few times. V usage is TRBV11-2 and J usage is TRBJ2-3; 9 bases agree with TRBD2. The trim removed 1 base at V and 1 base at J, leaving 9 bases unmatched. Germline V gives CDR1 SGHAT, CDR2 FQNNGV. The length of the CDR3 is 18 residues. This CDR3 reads CASSLAWAGGPRTDTQYF. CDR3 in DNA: TGTGCCAGCAGCTTAGCCTGGGCGGGGGGGCCCCGCACAGATACGCAGTATTTT. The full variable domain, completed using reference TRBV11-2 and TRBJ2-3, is EAGVAQSPRYKIIEKRQSVAFWCNPISGHATLYWYQQILGQGPKLLIQFQNNGVVDDSQLPKDRFSAERLKGVDSTLKIQPAKLEDSAVYLCASSLAWAGGPRTDTQYFGPGTRLTVL.

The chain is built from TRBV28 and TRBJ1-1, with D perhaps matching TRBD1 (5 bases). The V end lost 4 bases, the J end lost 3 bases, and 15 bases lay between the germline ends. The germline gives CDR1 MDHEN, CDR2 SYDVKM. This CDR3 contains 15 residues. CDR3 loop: CASSSRGISDTEAFF. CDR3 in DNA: TGTGCCAGCAGTTCTAGGGGCATATCGGACACTGAAGCTTTCTTT.